This entry lists 8 T cell receptor beta chains sequenced from one sample in a study of cytomegalovirus exposure and HLA in healthy donors. Profiled with immunoSEQ multiplex PCR; TCRdb holds only in-frame clones, not every one. The repertoire includes some 67,000 clones, 94% of them detected once, and roughly 1% sits in the top ten. Sequencing was carried out using PBMCs. The receptors here all came from a woman aged 18-29 years in good health and CMV-seronegative.

The chain recombines TRBV29-1 with TRBJ2-1; D gene unclear. Germline V gives CDR1 SQVTM, CDR2 ANQGSEA. The CDR3 is 11 residues long. With 0 bases removed from V and 15 bases from J, the gap between germline ends came to 12 bases. In DNA form, the CDR3 reads TGCAGCGTTGAAGATCTAGGCTACGGGTTCTTC. Amino acid sequence: CSVEDLGYGFF.

This chain joins TRBV6-5 and TRBJ2-1; 8 positions agree with TRBD2. This CDR3 is built from 14 residues. V gave up 10 bases and J gave up 9 bases; unmatched junction bases: 14. The V gene's germline CDR1 is MNHEY and CDR2 SVGAGI. The CDR3 DNA is TGTGCCACCCGAGTGCCGGGGGGGGGAGGTGAGCAGTTCTTC. It translates to CATRVPGGGGEQFF.

The chain is built from TRBV18 and TRBJ2-5; 7 positions agree with TRBD1. The CDR3 sequence is 14 residues long. Germline loops: CDR1 KGHSH, CDR2 LQKENI. V was clipped by 3 bases and J by 5 bases; unmatched bases: 6. The CDR3 here is CASSPTGRAETQYF. The CDR3 bases are TGTGCCAGCTCACCGACAGGGCGGGCGGAGACCCAGTACTTC.

The chain couples TRBV19 to TRBJ2-1, with 7 bases identical to TRBD2. Germline values: CDR1 LNHDA, CDR2 SQIVND (reference sequence). V trimming: 5 bases; J trimming: 7 bases; junction bases outside the gene matches: 11. The CDR3 contains 15 residues. The CDR3 reads CASSFGTSASNEQFF. The CDR3 bases are TGTGCCAGTAGTTTCGGAACTAGCGCCTCGAATGAGCAGTTCTTC.

The chain uses TRBV9 and TRBJ2-1; 7 bases align to TRBD1. Germline V gene sequence: CDR1 SGDLS, CDR2 YYNGEE. This CDR3 comprises 16 residues. V was pared by 2 bases and J by 4 bases, with 9 bases of the junction left unmatched. CDR3 DNA: TGTGCCAGCAGCGTCAGACAGGGTGGTTGGTACAATGAGCAGTTCTTC. Protein: CASSVRQGGWYNEQFF.

This chain joins TRBV9 and TRBJ2-1; 7 nucleotides match TRBD2. CDR1 SGDLS and CDR2 YYNGEE come from the germline V gene. This CDR3 has 14 residues. The trim removed 3 bases at V and 9 bases at J, leaving 9 bases unmatched. The DNA for the CDR3 is TGTGCCAGCAGCGGACAGACTAGCTCGGGTGAGCAGTTCTTC. It is translated as CASSGQTSSGEQFF.

The V call is TRBV2, the J call TRBJ1-4; TRBD1 might be the D (5 bases). The CDR3 runs to 14 residues. V was cut by 1 base and J by 12 bases, with 15 bases left in between. Germline V gene lookup returns CDR1 SNHLY and CDR2 FYNNEI. CDR3 loop: CASSEGGDFEELFF. The DNA of the CDR3 is TGTGCCAGCAGTGAAGGAGGGGACTTCGAAGAACTGTTTTTT.

V is TRBV5-1 and J is TRBJ1-4, with a possible D match to TRBD1 (5 bases). Looked up from germline, CDR1 is SGHRS and CDR2 is YFSETQ. The V and J ends lost 0 bases and 13 bases respectively, with 10 bases between them. The CDR3 contains 12 residues. CDR3 in amino acids: CASSLAGGGLFF. CDR3 bases: TGCGCCAGCAGCTTGGCCGGGGGTGGACTGTTTTTT.